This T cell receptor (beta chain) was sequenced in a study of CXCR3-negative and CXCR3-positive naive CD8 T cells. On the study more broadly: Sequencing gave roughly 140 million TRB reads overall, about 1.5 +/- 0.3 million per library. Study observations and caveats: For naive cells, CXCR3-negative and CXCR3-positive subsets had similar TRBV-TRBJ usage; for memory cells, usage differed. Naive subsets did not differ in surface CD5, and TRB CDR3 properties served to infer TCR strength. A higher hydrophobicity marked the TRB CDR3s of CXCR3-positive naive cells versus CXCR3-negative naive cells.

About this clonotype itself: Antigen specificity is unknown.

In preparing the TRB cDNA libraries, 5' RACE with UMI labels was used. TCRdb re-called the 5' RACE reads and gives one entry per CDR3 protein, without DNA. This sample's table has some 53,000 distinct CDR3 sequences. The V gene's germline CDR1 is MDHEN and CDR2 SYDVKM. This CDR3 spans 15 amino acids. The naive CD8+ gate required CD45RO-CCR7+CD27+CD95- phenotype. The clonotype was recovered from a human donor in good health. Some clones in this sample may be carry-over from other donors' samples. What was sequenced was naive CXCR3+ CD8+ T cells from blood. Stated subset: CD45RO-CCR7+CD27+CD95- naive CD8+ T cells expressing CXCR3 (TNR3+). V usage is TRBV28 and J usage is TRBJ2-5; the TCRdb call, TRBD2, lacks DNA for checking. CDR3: CASSTPGTSQETQYF.